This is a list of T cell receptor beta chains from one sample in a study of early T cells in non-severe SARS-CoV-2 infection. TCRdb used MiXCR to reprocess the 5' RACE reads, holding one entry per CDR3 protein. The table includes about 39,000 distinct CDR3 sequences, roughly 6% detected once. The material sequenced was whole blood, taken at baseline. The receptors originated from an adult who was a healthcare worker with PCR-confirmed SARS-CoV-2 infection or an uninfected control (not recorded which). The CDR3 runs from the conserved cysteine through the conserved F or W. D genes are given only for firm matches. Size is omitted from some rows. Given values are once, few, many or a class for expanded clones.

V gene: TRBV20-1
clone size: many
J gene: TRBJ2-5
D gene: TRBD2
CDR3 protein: CSAITSATRETQYF
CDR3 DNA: TGCAGTGCTATAACTAGCGCGACTAGAGAGACCCAGTACTTC

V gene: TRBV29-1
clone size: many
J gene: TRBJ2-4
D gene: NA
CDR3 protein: CSVGEGGNIQYF
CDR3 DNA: TGCAGCGTTGGAGAGGGCGGGAACATTCAGTACTTC

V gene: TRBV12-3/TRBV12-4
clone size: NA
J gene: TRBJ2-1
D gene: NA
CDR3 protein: CASLSFSYNEQFF
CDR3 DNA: TGTGCCAGCCTCAGTTTCTCCTACAATGAGCAGTTCTTC

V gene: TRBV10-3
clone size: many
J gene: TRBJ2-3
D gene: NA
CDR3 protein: CAISDWVRRDEDTQYF
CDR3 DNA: TGTGCCATCAGCGACTGGGTCCGACGCGACGAAGATACGCAGTATTTT

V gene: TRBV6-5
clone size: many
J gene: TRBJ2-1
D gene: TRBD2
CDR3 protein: CASAGGLNNEQFF
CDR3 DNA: TGTGCCAGCGCGGGGGGACTAAACAATGAGCAGTTCTTC

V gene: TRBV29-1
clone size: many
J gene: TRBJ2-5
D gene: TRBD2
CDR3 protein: CSVGGGGQETQYF
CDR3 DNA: TGCAGCGTTGGAGGCGGGGGTCAAGAGACCCAGTACTTC

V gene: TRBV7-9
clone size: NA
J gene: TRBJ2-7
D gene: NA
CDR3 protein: CASSSGGYYEQYF
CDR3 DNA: TGTGCCAGCAGCTCGGGTGGGTACTACGAGCAGTACTTC

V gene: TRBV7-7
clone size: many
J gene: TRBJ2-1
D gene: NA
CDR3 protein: CASSLIPGGDNEQFF
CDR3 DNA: TGTGCTAGCAGCTTAATCCCCGGCGGTGACAATGAGCAGTTCTTC

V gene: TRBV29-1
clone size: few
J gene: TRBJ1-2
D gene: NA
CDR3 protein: CSVHPYGYTF
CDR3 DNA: TGCAGCGTCCATCCCTATGGCTACACCTTC

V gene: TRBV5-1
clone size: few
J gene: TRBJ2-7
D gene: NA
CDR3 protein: CASSARDGYYEQYF
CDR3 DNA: TGCGCCAGCAGCGCCCGCGACGGATACTACGAGCAGTACTTC

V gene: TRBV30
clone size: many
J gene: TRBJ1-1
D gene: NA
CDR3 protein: CAWIRNTEAFF
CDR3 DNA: TGTGCCTGGATCCGGAACACTGAAGCTTTCTTT

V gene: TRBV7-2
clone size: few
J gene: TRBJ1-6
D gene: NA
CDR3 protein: CASSPSGNINSPLHF
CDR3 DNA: TGTGCCAGCAGCCCTTCGGGAAATATTAATTCACCCCTCCACTTT

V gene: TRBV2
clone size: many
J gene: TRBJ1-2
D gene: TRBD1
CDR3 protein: CASSERDSNGYTF
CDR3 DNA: TGTGCCAGCAGTGAAAGGGACAGCAATGGCTACACCTTC

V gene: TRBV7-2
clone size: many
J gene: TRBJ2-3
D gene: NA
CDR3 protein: CASSFLGLPYTQYF
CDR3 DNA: TGTGCCAGCAGCTTTCTCGGACTTCCTTATACGCAGTATTTT

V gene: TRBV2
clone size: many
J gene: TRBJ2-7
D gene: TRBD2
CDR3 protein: CASSEARQGLLYEQYF
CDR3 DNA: TGTGCCAGCAGTGAAGCGCGGCAGGGACTACTCTACGAGCAGTACTTC

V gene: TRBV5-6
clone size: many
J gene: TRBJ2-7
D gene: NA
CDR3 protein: CASSSWFGTYGQYF
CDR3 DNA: TGTGCCAGCAGCTCGTGGTTTGGAACCTACGGGCAGTACTTC

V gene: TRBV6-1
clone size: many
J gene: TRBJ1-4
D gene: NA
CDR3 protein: CASTDGEKLFF
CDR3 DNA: TGTGCCAGCACCGACGGCGAAAAACTGTTTTTT

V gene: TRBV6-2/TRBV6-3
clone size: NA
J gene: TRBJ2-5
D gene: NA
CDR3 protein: CASSYSPAGAKETQYF
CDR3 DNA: TGTGCCAGCAGTTACTCCCCGGCGGGGGCCAAAGAGACCCAGTACTTC

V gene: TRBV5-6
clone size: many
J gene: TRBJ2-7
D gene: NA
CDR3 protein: CASSPFDRLGEQYF
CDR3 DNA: TGTGCCAGCAGCCCCTTCGATCGGCTAGGGGAGCAGTACTTC

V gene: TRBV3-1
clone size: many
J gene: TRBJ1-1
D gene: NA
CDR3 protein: CASSPGIIPAFF
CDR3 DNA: TGTGCCAGCAGCCCCGGGATAATACCGGCTTTCTTT

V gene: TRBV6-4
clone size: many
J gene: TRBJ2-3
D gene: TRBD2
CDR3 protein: CASSERETDTQYF
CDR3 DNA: TGTGCCAGCAGTGAGCGGGAGACAGATACGCAGTATTTT

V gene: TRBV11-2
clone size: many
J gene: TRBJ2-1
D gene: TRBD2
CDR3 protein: CASSLDRVAGGPRDYNEQFF
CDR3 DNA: TGTGCCAGCAGCTTAGATAGAGTCGCGGGAGGGCCGAGGGACTACAATGAGCAGTTCTTC

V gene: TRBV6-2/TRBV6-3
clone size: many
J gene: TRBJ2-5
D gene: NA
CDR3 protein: CASSEYDLQVSQETQYF
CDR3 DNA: TGTGCCAGCAGCGAATACGACCTACAGGTTTCCCAAGAGACCCAGTACTTC

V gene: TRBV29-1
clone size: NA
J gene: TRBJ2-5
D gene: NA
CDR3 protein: CSVIGTGETQYF
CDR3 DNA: TGCAGCGTTATTGGTACGGGGGAGACCCAGTACTTC

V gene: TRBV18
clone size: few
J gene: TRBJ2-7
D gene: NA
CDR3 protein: CASSPIAGGSYEQYF
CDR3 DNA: TGTGCCAGCTCACCAATCGCAGGGGGGTCCTACGAGCAGTACTTC

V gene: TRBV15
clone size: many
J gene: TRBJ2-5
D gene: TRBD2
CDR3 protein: CATSRNSGGGETQYF
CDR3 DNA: TGTGCCACCAGCAGGAATAGCGGGGGGGGAGAGACCCAGTACTTC

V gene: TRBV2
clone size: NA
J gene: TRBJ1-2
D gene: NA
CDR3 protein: CASSEEQDYGYTF
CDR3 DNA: TGTGCCAGCAGTGAGGAACAGGACTATGGCTACACCTTC

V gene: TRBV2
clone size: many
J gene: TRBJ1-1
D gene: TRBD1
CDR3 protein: CASSEGQGGNTEAFF
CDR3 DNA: TGTGCCAGCAGTGAGGGACAGGGTGGGAACACTGAAGCTTTCTTT

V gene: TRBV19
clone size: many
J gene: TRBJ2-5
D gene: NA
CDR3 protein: CASSSTIAEETQYF
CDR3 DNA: TGTGCCAGTAGTTCTACCATAGCGGAAGAGACCCAGTACTTC

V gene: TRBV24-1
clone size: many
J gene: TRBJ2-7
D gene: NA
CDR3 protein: CATSDLRYRKLSYEQYF
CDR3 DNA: TGTGCCACCAGTGATTTGAGATACAGAAAATTATCCTACGAGCAGTACTTC

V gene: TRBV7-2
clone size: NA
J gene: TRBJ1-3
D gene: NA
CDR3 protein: CASSLDSSENTIYF
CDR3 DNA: TGTGCCAGCAGCCTGGACAGCTCTGAAAACACCATATATTTT

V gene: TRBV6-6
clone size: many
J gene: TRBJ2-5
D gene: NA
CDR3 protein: CASSYSRETQYF
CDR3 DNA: TGTGCCAGCAGTTACTCGAGGGAGACCCAGTACTTC

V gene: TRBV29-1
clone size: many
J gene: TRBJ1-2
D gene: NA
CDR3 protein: CSVVGRGVGYGYTF
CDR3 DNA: TGCAGCGTTGTGGGTCGCGGGGTTGGATATGGCTACACCTTC

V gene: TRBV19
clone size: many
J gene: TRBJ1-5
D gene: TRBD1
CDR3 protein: CASEVQGAINQPQHF
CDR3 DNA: TGTGCCAGCGAAGTCCAGGGGGCGATCAATCAGCCCCAGCATTTT

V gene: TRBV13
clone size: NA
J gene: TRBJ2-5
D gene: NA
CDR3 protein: CASSLGRETQYF
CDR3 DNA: TGTGCCAGCAGCTTAGGAAGGGAGACCCAGTACTTC

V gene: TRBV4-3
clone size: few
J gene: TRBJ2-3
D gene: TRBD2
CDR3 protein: CASSQGQRGGTDTQYF
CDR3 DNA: TGCGCCAGCAGCCAAGGACAACGGGGGGGCACAGATACGCAGTATTTT

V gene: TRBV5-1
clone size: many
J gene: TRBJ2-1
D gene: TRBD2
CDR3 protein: CASSSFSGRSSYNEQFF
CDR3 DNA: TGCGCCAGCAGCTCCTTTAGCGGGAGGAGCTCCTACAATGAGCAGTTCTTC

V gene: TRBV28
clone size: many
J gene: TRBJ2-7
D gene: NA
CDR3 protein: CASSSPSGSSYEQYF
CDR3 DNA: TGTGCCAGCAGTTCCCCCTCAGGCTCTTCCTACGAGCAGTACTTC

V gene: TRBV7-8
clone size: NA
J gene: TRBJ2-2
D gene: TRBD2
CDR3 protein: CASSIPLAGRTGELFF
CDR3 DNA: TGTGCCAGCAGCATCCCACTAGCGGGGCGGACCGGGGAGCTGTTTTTT

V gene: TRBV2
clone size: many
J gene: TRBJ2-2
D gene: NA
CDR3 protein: CASSEIWGTGELFF
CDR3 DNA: TGTGCCAGCAGTGAGATCTGGGGGACCGGGGAGCTGTTTTTT

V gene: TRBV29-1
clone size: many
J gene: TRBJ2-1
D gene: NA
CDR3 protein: CSVVGPLDDAQFF
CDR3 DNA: TGCAGCGTTGTAGGGCCTCTCGATGATGCTCAGTTCTTC

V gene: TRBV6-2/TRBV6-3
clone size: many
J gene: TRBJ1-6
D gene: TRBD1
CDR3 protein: CASSWTGRNSPLHF
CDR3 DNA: TGTGCCAGCAGTTGGACAGGGCGGAATTCACCCCTCCACTTT

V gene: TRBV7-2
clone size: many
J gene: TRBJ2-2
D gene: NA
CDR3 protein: CASSSRTVSTGELFF
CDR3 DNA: TGTGCCAGCAGCTCCCGGACAGTAAGCACCGGGGAGCTGTTTTTT

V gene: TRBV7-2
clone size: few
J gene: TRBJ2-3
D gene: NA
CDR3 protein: CASSFKSGGNTDTQYF
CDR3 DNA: TGTGCCAGCAGCTTTAAGTCCGGGGGCAACACAGATACGCAGTATTTT

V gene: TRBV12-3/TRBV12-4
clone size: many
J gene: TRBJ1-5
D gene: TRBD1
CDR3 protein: CASSLRTGLQPQHF
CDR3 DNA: TGTGCCAGCAGTTTACGGACAGGGCTTCAGCCCCAGCATTTT

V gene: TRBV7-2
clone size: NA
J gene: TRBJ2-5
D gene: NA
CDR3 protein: CASSSLRPQETQYF
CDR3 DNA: TGTGCCAGCAGCTCGCTTAGGCCTCAAGAGACCCAGTACTTC

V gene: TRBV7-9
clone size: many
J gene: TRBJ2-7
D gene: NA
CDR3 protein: CASSSGVHEYEQYF
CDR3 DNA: TGTGCCAGCAGCTCTGGGGTCCATGAATACGAGCAGTACTTC